This TCR beta chain was identified during a study of OX40 agonist ivuxolimab in advanced cancers. In germline, CDR1 is MRHNA, CDR2 SNTAGT. The CDR3 sequence is 15 residues long. The junction had 6 bases not matched to a gene; V was cut back by 5 bases and J by 6 bases. Only one count was recorded for this clone. No antigen is known for it. Regarding the study as a whole: Clonal expansion was among the lowest in partial responders at 0.1-3.0 mg/kg, especially CD8+. The specificity for antigen of the expanded peripheral T cells was not determined.

The method was immunoSEQ multiplex PCR; TCRdb's version includes in-frame clones alone and lacks a portion of them. The data contain tens of thousands of clones, about 88% of them singletons. The chain uses TRBV6-4 and TRBJ2-2; TRBD2 aligns across 10 bases. The sequence came from an adult with an advanced solid tumor such as melanoma, head and neck, liver or kidney cancer. The input for sequencing was CD4+ or CD8+ T cells sorted from blood, taken in a trial of the OX40 agonist ivuxolimab. The CDR3 loop reads CASSFLAGAAGELFF. Here the CDR3 DNA reads TGTGCCAGCAGTTTCCTAGCGGGAGCAGCCGGGGAGCTGTTTTTT.